The clone carrying this T cell receptor (beta chain) occurred once. TCRdb's copy holds only in-frame clones and misses some; the assay was immunoSEQ multiplex PCR. The sample lists 160,000 or so clones, 89% occurring once. The CDR3 spans 15 residues. V gave up 3 bases and J gave up 6 bases; unmatched junction bases: 11. Germline-derived CDR1 and CDR2 are SGHDN and FVKESK. The data were taken from a study of blood T cell repertoires in COVID-19. Input material: peripheral blood. The TCR sequence derives from a man in his 60s with acute or convalescent COVID-19. The rearrangement joins TRBV14 to TRBJ2-7, with 7 bases lining up with TRBD1. The CDR3, as DNA: TGTGCCAGCAGCCAGTACCACAGGGGTCGAGCCGAGCAGTACTTC. Protein: CASSQYHRGRAEQYF.